The 6 T cell receptor beta chains below come from one sample, sequenced in a study of Graves' ophthalmopathy and Graves' hyperthyroidism. Researchers took RNA transcripts and amplified TCR beta CDR3 regions from them. RT-PCR with HTBI primers came first, then second-round multiplex PCR. TCRdb re-analysed the multiplex PCR reads in MiXCR, keeping a single row per CDR3 protein. The top ten clones hold around 9.3% of a sample with roughly 160,000 distinct CDR3 sequences, 30% to 45% of them seen once. Sequenced: peripheral blood. Every receptor here comes from a man in his thirties or forties with Graves' ophthalmopathy.

This clonotype was seen repeatedly, ten times or more. The chain is built from TRBV10-3 and TRBJ1-5, with 7 bases that match TRBD1. CDR3 length equals 15 residues. J gave up 5 bases and V 3 bases, and 7 bases lay outside the gene matches. In germline, CDR1 is ENHRY, CDR2 SYGVKD. CDR3 DNA: TGTGCCATCAGTGACCCCGGACAGGTTGATCAGCCCCAGCATTTT. It yields the protein CAISDPGQVDQPQHF.

Ten or more counts support this clonotype. The J gene is TRBJ1-1, the V gene TRBV24-1; perhaps TRBD1 as D (5 bases). V was shortened by 4 bases and J by 3 bases, with 14 bases between the two germline ends. This CDR3 region has 15 residues. The germline CDR1 and CDR2 sequences are KGHDR and SFDVKD. The CDR3 coding sequence is TGTGCCACCAGTGACCCAGGGCGAGGGGACACTGAAGCTTTCTTT. Its translation: CATSDPGRGDTEAFF.

This clonotype was recorded at least ten times. V gene TRBV27 combines with J gene TRBJ2-7; 10 positions agree with TRBD1. The CDR3 totals 16 residues. Germline lookup yields CDR1 MNHEY and CDR2 SMNVEV (reference sequence). Germline trimming cut 4 bases from V and 2 bases from J; bases unmatched to any gene: 8. The DNA of the CDR3 is TGTGCCAGCAGTTCTCTCGGGACAGGGGACACCTACGAGCAGTACTTC. It yields the protein CASSSLGTGDTYEQYF.

This clonotype was found many times. The chain couples TRBV29-1 to TRBJ1-1; tentative D call: TRBD1 (5 bases). Per germline, CDR1 SQVTM and CDR2 ANQGSEA. The CDR3 sequence is 13 residues long. The V end was cut by 8 bases, the J end by 1 base, with 14 bases between. Written as DNA, the CDR3 is TGCAGCTTGGGGGAGGCTACGAACACTGAAGCTTTCTTT. Residues: CSLGEATNTEAFF.

The chain employs TRBV6-1 and TRBJ2-2, with D unclear. The CDR3 is 12 amino acids. V gave up 7 bases and J gave up 6 bases, with 9 bases separating them. Germline V CDR1 and CDR2: MNHNS, SASEGT. The CDR3: CASTILSGELFF. The CDR3 DNA follows: TGTGCCAGCACCATACTTTCCGGGGAGCTGTTTTTT.

This clonotype was counted at least ten times. CDR3 nucleotides: TGTGCCAGTAGTCCAAAGGACAGGGGATTCAGCAATCAGCCCCAGCATTTT. It yields the protein CASSPKDRGFSNQPQHF. This sequence joins TRBV19 and TRBJ1-5, with 9 positions matching TRBD1. The V gene end was trimmed by 5 bases and the J gene end by 1 base; junction bases not matched to a gene: 9. Germline CDR1 reads LNHDA; CDR2 reads SQIVND (reference sequence). The CDR3 has 17 amino acids.